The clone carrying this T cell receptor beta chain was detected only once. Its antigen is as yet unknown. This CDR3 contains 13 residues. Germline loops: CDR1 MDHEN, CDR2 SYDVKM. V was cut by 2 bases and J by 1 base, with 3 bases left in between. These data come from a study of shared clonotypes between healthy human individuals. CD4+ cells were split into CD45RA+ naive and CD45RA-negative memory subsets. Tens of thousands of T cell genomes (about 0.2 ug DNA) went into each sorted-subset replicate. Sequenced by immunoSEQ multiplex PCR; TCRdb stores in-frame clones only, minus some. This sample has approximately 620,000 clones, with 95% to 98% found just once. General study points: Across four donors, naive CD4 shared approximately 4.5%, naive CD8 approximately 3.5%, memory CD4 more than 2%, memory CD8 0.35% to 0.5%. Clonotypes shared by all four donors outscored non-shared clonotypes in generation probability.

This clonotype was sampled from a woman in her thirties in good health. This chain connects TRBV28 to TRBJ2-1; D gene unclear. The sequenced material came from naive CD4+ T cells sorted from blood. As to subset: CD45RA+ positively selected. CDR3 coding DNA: TGTGCCAGCAGTTTACAATCCTACAATGAGCAGTTCTTC. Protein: CASSLQSYNEQFF.